These 23 T cell receptor beta chains were all obtained from the same sample, sequenced in a study of blood T cells in healthy people across ages. Primed by a sample-barcoded 5' primer and a J-beta primer mix, a second PCR proceeded for roughly 6 to 12 cycles. From the 5' RACE reads, TCRdb called clonotypes with MiXCR, one entry per CDR3 protein. The table includes about 900,000 distinct CDR3 sequences, under 50% detected once. Sequenced input: blood. These receptors came from a man aged 30-40 years in good health.

V gene TRBV30 combines with J gene TRBJ2-7, with 8 bases matching TRBD1. Trimming took 0 bases from V and 4 from J; bases not matched to a gene: 8. In germline, CDR1 is GTSNPN, CDR2 SVGIG (reference sequence). This CDR3 is built from 15 residues. DNA of the CDR3: TGTGCCTGGAGTGTACGGACAGGGAGAAGGTACGAGCAGTACTTC. It is translated as CAWSVRTGRRYEQYF.

The table lists this clonotype with a count of one. This chain links TRBV20-1 with TRBJ2-5; tentative D call: TRBD1 (6 bases). Trimming cost V 6 bases and J 11 bases, with 25 bases left between them. There are 14 residues in the CDR3. The germline CDR1 and CDR2 sequences are DFQATT and SNEGSKA (reference sequence). The CDR3 bases are TGCAGTGCGGAACCCGGACAGTACGACAATGAGCAGTACTTC. Translation: CSAEPGQYDNEQYF.

This clonotype turned up a few times. This rearrangement joins TRBV20-1 to TRBJ2-1; no clear D. With 3 bases removed from V and 8 bases from J, the gap between germline ends came to 11 bases. The CDR3 extends over 12 amino acids. Germline CDR1 DFQATT, CDR2 SNEGSKA (reference sequence). The CDR3 DNA is TGCAGTGCTAGTCACCCTCCGGATGAGCAGTTCTTC. As protein: CSASHPPDEQFF.

This clonotype was observed at least ten times. V usage is TRBV12-3 or TRBV12-4 and J usage is TRBJ2-6; D is unresolved. The CDR3 has 11 residues. V lost 8 bases and J lost 5, with 4 bases in between. The CDR3 reads CASERANVLTF. The CDR3 region has the DNA TGTGCCAGCGAGAGGGCCAACGTCCTGACTTTC.

This chain links TRBV9 with TRBJ1-2; no firm D call. The V and J ends lost 0 bases and 4 bases respectively, with 10 bases between them. The germline CDR1 and CDR2 sequences are SGDLS and YYNGEE. The CDR3 extends over 14 amino acids. In nucleotides, the CDR3 is TGTGCCAGCAGCGTAGAAAACCCTCTCTATGGCTACACCTTC. It yields the protein CASSVENPLYGYTF.

This clonotype turned up a few times. The chain carries TRBV6-5 and TRBJ1-5; possibly TRBD1 for D (5 bases). The CDR3 runs to 15 residues. Germline CDR1 MNHEY, CDR2 SVGAGI. Trimming took off 7 bases at V and 4 bases at J, with 17 bases between the two ends. CDR3 protein: CASTETVGENQPQHF. The CDR3 nucleotides read TGTGCCAGCACCGAGACAGTAGGCGAAAATCAGCCCCAGCATTTT.

The V call is TRBV7-9, the J call TRBJ1-4; TRBD1 is a possible D gene (6 bases). Between the trimmed V and J ends, which lost 5 bases and 0 bases, there was a span of 13 bases. Germline CDR1 SEHNR, CDR2 FQNEAQ (reference sequence). CDR3 size: 16 residues. CDR3 residues: CASSPGQTTTNEKLFF. The DNA for the CDR3 is TGTGCCAGCAGCCCTGGACAGACCACAACTAATGAAAAACTGTTTTTT.

This rearrangement joins TRBV6-5 to TRBJ2-5; D possibly corresponds to TRBD1 (5 bases). The V gene lost 0 bases and the J gene lost 2 bases, with 13 bases spanning the gap. CDR1 is MNHEY and CDR2 is SVGAGI in the germline V gene. The CDR3 extends over 16 amino acids. The CDR3 loop is CASSYSGAGLQETQYF. CDR3 sequence (DNA): TGTGCCAGCAGTTACTCGGGCGCAGGGCTTCAAGAGACCCAGTACTTC.

The chain carries TRBV4-1 and TRBJ2-7; unclear D gene. This CDR3 has 13 amino acids. Germline values: CDR1 MGHRA, CDR2 YSYEKL. V lost 2 bases to trimming and J lost 4 bases, with 9 bases between them. CDR3 nucleotides: TGCGCCAGCAGCCAATTCGAAGAATACGAGCAGTACTTC. Its protein is CASSQFEEYEQYF.

The V and J genes are TRBV4-1 and TRBJ2-1; D is ambiguous. The CDR3 length is 15 residues. Germline V gives CDR1 MGHRA, CDR2 YSYEKL. Trimming pared 0 bases from V and 7 bases from J, leaving 13 bases between. The CDR3 spells CASSQDSAPGNEQFF. The CDR3 DNA sequence: TGCGCCAGCAGCCAAGATTCGGCCCCCGGGAATGAGCAGTTCTTC.

J is TRBJ2-3 and V is TRBV6-6, with a possible D match to TRBD1 (5 bases). The CDR3 sequence is 12 residues long. Trimming shortened V by 6 bases and J by 6 bases, and 10 bases separated the two germline ends. The germline V gene has CDR1 MNHNY and CDR2 SVGAGI (reference sequence). CDR3 amino acids: CASRADSDTQYF. CDR3 bases: TGTGCCAGCAGGGCCGACAGCGATACGCAGTATTTT.

The chain is built from TRBV7-2 and TRBJ1-4; 7 nucleotides match TRBD1. The CDR3 covers 15 residues. Trimming cost V 5 bases and J 5 bases; bases outside gene matches: 8. In germline, CDR1 is SGHTA, CDR2 FQGNSA. The CDR3 DNA follows: TGTGCCAGCAGCCCCGGGCGGACAGGAAATGAAAAACTGTTTTTT. It encodes CASSPGRTGNEKLFF. Looking up the rest from reference TRBV7-2 and TRBJ1-4 gives the full variable domain: GAGVSQSPSNKVTEKGKDVELRCDPISGHTALYWYRQSLGQGLEFLIYFQGNSAPDKSGLPSDRFSAERTGGSVSTLTIQRTQQEDSAVYLCASSPGRTGNEKLFFGSGTQLSVL.

The rearrangement joins TRBV5-1 to TRBJ2-1; 8 bases agree with TRBD2. Germline V lookup: CDR1 SGHRS, CDR2 YFSETQ. The CDR3 totals 14 residues. With V trimmed by 0 bases and J by 8 bases, 4 bases remained unmatched. This CDR3 reads CASSLGGLVHEQFF. CDR3 in DNA: TGCGCCAGCAGCTTGGGGGGACTAGTCCATGAGCAGTTCTTC.

The chain is built from TRBV4-1 and TRBJ2-1, with 9 bases aligning to TRBD2. The junction had 7 bases not matched to a gene; V was cut back by 0 bases and J by 7 bases. From germline, CDR1 is MGHRA and CDR2 YSYEKL. The CDR3 totals 16 residues. The CDR3: CASSQEEGLASNEQFF. As DNA, the CDR3 is TGCGCCAGCAGCCAAGAGGAGGGACTAGCTAGTAATGAGCAGTTCTTC.

This clonotype was picked up one time. The chain is built from TRBV2 and TRBJ2-5, with 8 bases aligning to TRBD1. TRBJ2-7 explains the end of the DNA better; the J call may be wrong. CDR3 size: 13 residues. CDR1 SNHLY and CDR2 FYNNEI come from the germline V gene. The CDR3 DNA is TGTGCCGGTGGATTGGACAGGGACTACGAGCAGTACTTC. The encoded protein is CAGGLDRDYEQYF.

The sample holds a few counts of this clonotype. The chain combines TRBV7-9 with TRBJ2-1; 8 positions match TRBD1. V shed 4 bases and J 7 bases; nucleotides not matched to a gene: 9. The CDR3 runs to 15 residues. Germline assignment: CDR1 SEHNR and CDR2 FQNEAQ (reference sequence). The DNA for the CDR3 is TGTGCCAGCAGCTCGACAGGGGAAAAGGATAATGAGCAGTTCTTC. Residues: CASSSTGEKDNEQFF.

The V call is TRBV6-5, the J call TRBJ1-2; D is unresolved. V gave up 2 bases and J gave up 4 bases, with 14 bases separating them. The CDR3 loop spans 15 amino acids. Per germline, CDR1 MNHEY and CDR2 SVGAGI. The chain's CDR3 is CASSYDGSGSYGYTF. DNA for the CDR3: TGTGCCAGCAGTTACGACGGCAGCGGATCCTATGGCTACACCTTC.

This chain connects TRBV6-5 to TRBJ1-5, with D perhaps matching TRBD1 (5 bases). The germline gives CDR1 MNHEY, CDR2 SVGAGI. This CDR3 has 17 residues. Between the trimmed V and J ends, which lost 4 bases and 0 bases, there was a span of 16 bases. The CDR3, as DNA: TGTGCCAGCAGTTTGTCCAGGGACGGGGGTAGCAATCAGCCCCAGCATTTT. This gives the protein CASSLSRDGGSNQPQHF.

The chain joins TRBV12-3 or TRBV12-4 to TRBJ1-1; unclear D gene. CDR3 size: 15 residues. V lost 5 bases and J lost 0, with 13 bases in between. CDR3 sequence: CASSKLSAMNTEAFF. CDR3 DNA: TGTGCCAGCAGTAAACTCAGCGCAATGAACACTGAAGCTTTCTTT.

This clonotype was observed many times. The chain uses TRBV5-6 and TRBJ2-7, with D hard to call. Germline CDR1 is SGHDT and CDR2 is YYEEEE. Trimming left V 4 bases short and J 0 bases short, with 5 bases between. The CDR3 has 12 amino acids. The CDR3: CASSRASYEQYF. For the CDR3, the DNA is TGTGCCAGCAGCCGGGCCTCCTACGAGCAGTACTTC.

This rearrangement joins TRBV24-1 to TRBJ2-3; maybe TRBD2 (5 bases). Looked up from germline, CDR1 is KGHDR and CDR2 is SFDVKD. V gave up 5 bases and J gave up 3 bases, with 17 bases separating them. This CDR3 region has 16 residues. The CDR3 here is CATSGLLGSGTDTQYF. CDR3 bases: TGTGCCACCAGTGGCCTCCTAGGATCGGGGACAGATACGCAGTATTTT.

This rearrangement joins TRBV7-2 to TRBJ1-2; weak D call: TRBD1 (6 bases). CDR1 and CDR2 (germline): SGHTA, FQGNSA. V was shortened by 2 bases and J by 0 bases, with 10 bases between the two germline ends. CDR3 length: 15 amino acids. The CDR3 DNA reads TGTGCCAGCAGCTTATTTCAGGGGACTAACTATGGCTACACCTTC. Protein sequence: CASSLFQGTNYGYTF.

The J gene is TRBJ1-5, the V gene TRBV2, with a possible D match to TRBD1 (5 bases). Trimming pared 1 base from V and 5 bases from J, leaving 9 bases between. In germline, CDR1 is SNHLY, CDR2 FYNNEI. This CDR3 has 14 residues. The CDR3 region is CASSEVTGHQPQHF. CDR3 in DNA: TGTGCCAGCAGTGAAGTCACGGGACATCAGCCCCAGCATTTT.